The 19 T cell receptor beta chains below were found in one sample sequenced in a study of blood T cell repertoires in COVID-19. Produced via immunoSEQ multiplex PCR; TCRdb's table is partial and in-frame only. The sample records about 360,000 clones, 70% to 90% being singletons. What was sequenced was peripheral blood. The receptor source for this set is a human donor in a cohort sampled during active COVID-19.

The J gene is TRBJ1-2, the V gene TRBV4-1; tentative D call: TRBD1 (6 bases). Germline CDR1 reads MGHRA; CDR2 reads YSYEKL. V was cut by 4 bases and J by 4 bases, with 10 bases left in between. CDR3 length: 13 amino acids. This chain's CDR3 is CASSRPGVYGYTF. CDR3 nucleotide sequence: TGCGCCAGCAGCCGCCCAGGGGTCTATGGCTACACCTTC.

This rearrangement joins TRBV19 to TRBJ2-3; 8 bases are shared with TRBD2. The CDR3 has 16 amino acids. The germline gives CDR1 LNHDA, CDR2 SQIVND (reference sequence). Trimming cost V 3 bases and J 4 bases; bases outside gene matches: 9. CDR3 in amino acids: CASSISASGPPDTQYF. CDR3 nucleotides: TGTGCCAGTAGTATCTCCGCTAGCGGGCCCCCAGATACGCAGTATTTT.

V usage is TRBV6-5 and J usage is TRBJ2-3; D is possibly TRBD2 (6 bases). Trimming left V 4 bases short and J 1 base short, with 15 bases between. The CDR3 runs 16 residues. Germline lookup yields CDR1 MNHEY and CDR2 SVGAGI. The DNA of the CDR3 is TGTGCCAGCAGTTCACCGGGAGCAGCAGGCACAGATACGCAGTATTTT. It encodes CASSSPGAAGTDTQYF.

V gene TRBV4-2 combines with J gene TRBJ2-5, with 14 nucleotides matching TRBD2. The germline gives CDR1 LGHNA, CDR2 YNFKEQ. V was pared by 0 bases and J by 5 bases, with 5 bases of the junction left unmatched. The CDR3 runs to 17 residues. Here the CDR3 DNA reads TGTGCCAGCAGCCAAGATTCGGGACTAGCGGGAGTGGAGACCCAGTACTTC. It codes for CASSQDSGLAGVETQYF.

The chain employs TRBV3-1 (or the pseudogene TRBV3-2) and TRBJ1-2, with a weak D call TRBD1 (6 bases). The germline V gene encodes CDR1 LGHDT and CDR2 YNNKEL (reference sequence). The CDR3 runs to 13 residues. Trimming left V 6 bases short and J 5 bases short, with 13 bases between. The CDR3 is CASSNRARYGYTF. For the CDR3, the DNA is TGTGCCAGCAGTAACAGGGCTCGGTATGGCTACACCTTC.

The V call is TRBV5-1, the J call TRBJ1-1; 7 bases map to TRBD1. Germline lookup yields CDR1 SGHRS and CDR2 YFSETQ. The CDR3 runs to 14 residues. The V and J ends lost 2 bases and 5 bases, in that order; junction bases with no gene match: 6. Written as DNA, the CDR3 is TGCGCCAGCAGCTTAGAGGGACAGTCGACTGAAGCTTTCTTT. Translated: CASSLEGQSTEAFF.

The CDR3 nucleotides are TGTGCCAGTAGCGGGCGACTAGCCTACGAGCAGTACTTC. Translation: CASSGRLAYEQYF. This chain links TRBV19 with TRBJ2-7; D perhaps matches TRBD2 (6 bases). Trimming removed 6 bases at V and 2 bases at J, with 11 bases between. Germline V gene sequence: CDR1 LNHDA, CDR2 SQIVND (reference sequence). This CDR3 is 13 amino acids long.

Only one count was recorded for this clone. The chain employs TRBV29-1 and TRBJ2-4; the match to TRBD1 covers 9 bases. CDR3 length: 15 residues. Germline V gene lookup returns CDR1 SQVTM and CDR2 ANQGSEA. V shed 5 bases, J shed 2 bases, and the junction held 7 bases outside the gene matches. CDR3: CSVPGTGISKNIQYF. CDR3 coding DNA: TGCAGCGTTCCGGGGACAGGGATATCCAAAAACATTCAGTACTTC.

This chain uses TRBV6-5 with TRBJ1-6, with D hard to call. Trimming took 6 bases from V and 7 from J, leaving 13 bases between them. This CDR3 contains 14 residues. The germline V gene encodes CDR1 MNHEY and CDR2 SVGAGI. For the CDR3, the DNA is TGTGCCAGCAGAGACCTCGGCAGGAATTCACCCCTCCACTTT. Its translation is CASRDLGRNSPLHF.

The chain couples TRBV7-2 to TRBJ2-1, with D uncertain. V lost 1 base, J lost 9 bases, and 13 bases lay in between. CDR1 is SGHTA, CDR2 FQGNSA, per germline. The CDR3 loop spans 14 amino acids. For the CDR3, the DNA is TGTGCCAGCAGCTTAGTCTCCGTTTCAGTTGAGCAGTTCTTC. Its translation: CASSLVSVSVEQFF.

V gene TRBV7-3 combines with J gene TRBJ2-2, with 10 nucleotides matching TRBD2. The germline gives CDR1 SGHTA, CDR2 FQGTGA. The CDR3 is made up of 15 amino acids. The V and J ends lost 6 bases and 5 bases, in that order; junction bases with no gene match: 6. The CDR3 reads CASRSLAGDTGELFF. For the CDR3, the DNA is TGTGCCAGCAGATCGCTAGCGGGAGATACCGGGGAGCTGTTTTTT.

The chain joins TRBV2 to TRBJ2-1; D may be TRBD1 (5 bases). CDR3 length: 15 residues. Trimming pared 7 bases from V and 0 bases from J, leaving 13 bases between. The germline gives CDR1 SNHLY, CDR2 FYNNEI. The CDR3 nucleotides read TGTGCCAGCAAAACAAGACAGAGCTCCTACAATGAGCAGTTCTTC. It specifies CASKTRQSSYNEQFF.

The genes are TRBV5-3 and TRBJ2-5, with 7 bases fitting TRBD1. TRBV5-3 carries the ORF label, with uncertain function. V lost 1 base and J lost 4; bases outside the gene matches: 22. The length of the CDR3 is 20 residues. This CDR3 is CARSLSSRDRATKVRETQYF. The CDR3 DNA reads as TGTGCCAGAAGCTTGAGCTCCCGGGACAGAGCAACGAAGGTTAGAGAGACCCAGTACTTC.

J is TRBJ2-5 and V is TRBV3-1 (or the pseudogene TRBV3-2); possible D gene TRBD2, 6 bases. The V gene's germline CDR1 is LGHDT and CDR2 YNNKEL (reference sequence). Trimming pared 4 bases from V and 3 bases from J, leaving 18 bases between. This CDR3 has 16 residues. The CDR3 DNA sequence: TGTGCCAGCAGCCCCAAGTCCAACGGAGGGGAAGAGACCCAGTACTTC. Its translation is CASSPKSNGGEETQYF.

This clone showed up just once. V and J are TRBV6-6 and TRBJ2-3, with unresolved D. CDR3 length: 14 amino acids. Germline V gene data show CDR1 as MNHNY and CDR2 as SVGAGI (reference sequence). V lost 7 bases and J 6 bases, leaving 17 bases between the germline ends. In DNA form, the CDR3 reads TGTGCCAGCACCCTCAGCGAGGTTTCGGATACGCAGTATTTT. Its translation is CASTLSEVSDTQYF.

The chain uses TRBV10-2 and TRBJ2-2; 9 nucleotides agree with TRBD2. CDR1 WSHSY and CDR2 SAAADI come from the germline V gene. After removal of 7 bases from V and 1 base from J, the junction contained 1 base not matched to a gene. This CDR3 region has 14 residues. The CDR3 DNA is TGCGCCAGCAAGACTAGCGGGAACACCGGGGAGCTGTTTTTT. It codes for CASKTSGNTGELFF.

This clone was counted a single time. The chain recombines TRBV7-9 with TRBJ2-6; D perhaps matches TRBD1 (6 bases). The V end was cut by 0 bases, the J end by 0 bases, with 12 bases between. Germline V gene lookup returns CDR1 SEHNR and CDR2 FQNEAQ (reference sequence). This CDR3 spans 18 amino acids. CDR3 region: CASSLAPRGGSGANVLTF. In DNA, the CDR3 is TGTGCCAGCAGCTTAGCCCCCAGGGGTGGCTCTGGGGCCAACGTCCTGACTTTC.

V is TRBV19 and J is TRBJ2-2; 8 bases are shared with TRBD2. CDR1 LNHDA and CDR2 SQIVND come from the germline V gene (reference sequence). This CDR3 spans 15 amino acids. J gave up 5 bases and V 3 bases, and 5 bases lay outside the gene matches. Written as DNA, the CDR3 is TGTGCCAGTAGTATGGGCGGGAGGATTACCGGGGAGCTGTTTTTT. This translates into CASSMGGRITGELFF.

The J gene is TRBJ1-1, the V gene TRBV6-5; weak D call: TRBD1 (6 bases). Germline CDR1 reads MNHEY; CDR2 reads SVGAGI. The CDR3 has 15 residues. V was pared by 7 bases and J by 0 bases, with 15 bases between. Written as DNA, the CDR3 is TGTGCCAGCACGCGAACAGGGAAGGTGAACACTGAAGCTTTCTTT. It yields the protein CASTRTGKVNTEAFF.